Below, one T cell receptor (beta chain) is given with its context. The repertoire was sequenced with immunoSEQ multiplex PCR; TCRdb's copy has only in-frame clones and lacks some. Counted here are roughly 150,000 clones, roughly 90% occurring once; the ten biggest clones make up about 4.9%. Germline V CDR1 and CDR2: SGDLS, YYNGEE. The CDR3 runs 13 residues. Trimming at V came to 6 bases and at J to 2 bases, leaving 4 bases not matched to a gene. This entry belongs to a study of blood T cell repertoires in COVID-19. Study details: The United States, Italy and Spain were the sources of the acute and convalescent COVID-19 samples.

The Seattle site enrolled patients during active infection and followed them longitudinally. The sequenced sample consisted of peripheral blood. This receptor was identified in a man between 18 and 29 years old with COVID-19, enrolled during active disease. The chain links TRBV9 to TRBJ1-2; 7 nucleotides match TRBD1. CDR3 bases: TGTGCCAGCAACCGGGACAGCAACTATGGCTACACCTTC. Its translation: CASNRDSNYGYTF.